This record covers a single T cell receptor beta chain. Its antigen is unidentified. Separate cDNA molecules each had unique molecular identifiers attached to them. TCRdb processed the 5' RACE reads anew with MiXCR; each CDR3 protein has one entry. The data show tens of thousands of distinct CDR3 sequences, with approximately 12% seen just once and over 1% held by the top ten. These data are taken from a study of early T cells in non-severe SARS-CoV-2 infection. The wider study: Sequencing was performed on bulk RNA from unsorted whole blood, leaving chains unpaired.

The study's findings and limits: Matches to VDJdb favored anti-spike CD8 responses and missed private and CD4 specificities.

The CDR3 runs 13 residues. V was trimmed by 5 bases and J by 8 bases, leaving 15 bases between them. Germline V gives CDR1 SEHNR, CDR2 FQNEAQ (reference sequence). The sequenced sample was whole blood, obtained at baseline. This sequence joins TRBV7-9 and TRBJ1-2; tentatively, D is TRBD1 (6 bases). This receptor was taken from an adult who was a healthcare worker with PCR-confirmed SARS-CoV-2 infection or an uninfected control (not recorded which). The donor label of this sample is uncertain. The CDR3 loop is CASSPRTVRGYTF. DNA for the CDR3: TGTGCCAGCAGCCCCAGGACAGTTCGGGGCTACACCTTC.